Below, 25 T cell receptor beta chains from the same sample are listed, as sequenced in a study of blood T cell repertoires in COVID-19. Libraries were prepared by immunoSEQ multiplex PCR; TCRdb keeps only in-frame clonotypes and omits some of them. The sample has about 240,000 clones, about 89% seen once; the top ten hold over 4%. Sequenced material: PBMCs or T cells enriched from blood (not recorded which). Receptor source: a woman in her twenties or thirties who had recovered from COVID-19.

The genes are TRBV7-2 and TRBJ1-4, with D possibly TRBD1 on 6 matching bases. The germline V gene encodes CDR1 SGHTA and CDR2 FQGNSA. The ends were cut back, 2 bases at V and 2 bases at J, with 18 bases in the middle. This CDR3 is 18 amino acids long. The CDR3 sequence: CASSLMGAMYTTNEKLFF. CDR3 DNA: TGTGCCAGCAGCTTAATGGGGGCGATGTATACGACTAATGAAAAACTGTTTTTT.

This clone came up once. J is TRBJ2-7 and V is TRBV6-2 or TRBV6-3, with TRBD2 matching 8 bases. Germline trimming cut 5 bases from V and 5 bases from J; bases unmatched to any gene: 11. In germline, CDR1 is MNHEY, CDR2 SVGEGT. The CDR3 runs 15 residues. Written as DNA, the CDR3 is TGTGCCAGCAGTCGCCCGACAGGACTAGCCCACGAGCAGTACTTC. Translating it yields CASSRPTGLAHEQYF.

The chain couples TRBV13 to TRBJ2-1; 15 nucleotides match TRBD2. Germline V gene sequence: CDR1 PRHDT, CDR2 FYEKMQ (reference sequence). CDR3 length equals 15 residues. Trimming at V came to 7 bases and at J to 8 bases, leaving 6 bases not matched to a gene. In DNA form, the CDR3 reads TGTGCCAGCACCTTGGGACTAGCGGGAGGTGATGAGCAGTTCTTC. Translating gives CASTLGLAGGDEQFF.

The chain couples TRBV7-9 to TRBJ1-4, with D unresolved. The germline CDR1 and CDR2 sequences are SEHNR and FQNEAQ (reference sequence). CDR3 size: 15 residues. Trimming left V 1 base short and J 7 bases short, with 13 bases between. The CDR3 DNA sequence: TGTGCCAGCAGCTTAGGGACTTCTGCGAGTGAAAAACTGTTTTTT. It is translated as CASSLGTSASEKLFF. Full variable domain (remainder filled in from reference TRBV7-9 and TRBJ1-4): DTGVSQNPRHKITKRGQNVTFRCDPISEHNRLYWYRQTLGQGPEFLTYFQNEAQLEKSRLLSDRFSAERPKGSFSTLEIQRTEQGDSAMYLCASSLGTSASEKLFFGSGTQLSVL.

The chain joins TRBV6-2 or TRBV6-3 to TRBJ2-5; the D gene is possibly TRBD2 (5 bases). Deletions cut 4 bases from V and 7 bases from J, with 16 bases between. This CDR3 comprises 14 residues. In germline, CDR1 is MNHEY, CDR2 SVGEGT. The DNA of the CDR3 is TGTGCCAGCAGTTCCCCCCGGGGTTCTCGGACCCAGTACTTC. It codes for CASSSPRGSRTQYF.

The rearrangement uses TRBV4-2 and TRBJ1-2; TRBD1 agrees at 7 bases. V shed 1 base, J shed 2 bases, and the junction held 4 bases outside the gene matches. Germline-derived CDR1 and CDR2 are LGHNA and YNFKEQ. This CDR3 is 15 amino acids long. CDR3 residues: CASSQALQGNYGYTF. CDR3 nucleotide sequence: TGTGCCAGCAGCCAAGCATTACAGGGGAACTATGGCTACACCTTC.

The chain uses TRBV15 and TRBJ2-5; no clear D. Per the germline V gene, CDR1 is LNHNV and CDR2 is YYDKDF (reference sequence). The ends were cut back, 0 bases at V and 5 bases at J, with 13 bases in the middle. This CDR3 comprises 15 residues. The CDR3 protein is CATSRDYRAWETQYF. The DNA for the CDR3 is TGTGCCACCAGCAGAGATTACCGAGCTTGGGAGACCCAGTACTTC.

CDR3 nucleotides: TGTGCCAGCAGCTCTGGCCGGACTTTCCCAGATACGCAGTATTTT. Amino acids: CASSSGRTFPDTQYF. V usage is TRBV7-3 and J usage is TRBJ2-3, with D tentatively TRBD2 (5 bases). The CDR3 is 15 amino acids. The germline V gene has CDR1 SGHTA and CDR2 FQGTGA. Trimming stripped 4 bases from V and 4 bases from J, with 15 bases between.

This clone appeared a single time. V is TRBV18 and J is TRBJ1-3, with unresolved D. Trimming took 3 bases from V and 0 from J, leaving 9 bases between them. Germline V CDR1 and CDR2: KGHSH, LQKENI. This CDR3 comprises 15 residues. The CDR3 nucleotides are TGTGCCAGCTCACCCCGAGGCAACTCTGGAAACACCATATATTTT. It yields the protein CASSPRGNSGNTIYF.

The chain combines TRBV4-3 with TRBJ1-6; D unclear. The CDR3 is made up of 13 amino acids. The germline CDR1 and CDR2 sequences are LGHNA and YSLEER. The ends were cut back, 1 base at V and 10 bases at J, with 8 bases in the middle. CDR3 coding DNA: TGCGCCAGCAGCCAAGGTTTGAGGTCACCCCTCCACTTT. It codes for CASSQGLRSPLHF.

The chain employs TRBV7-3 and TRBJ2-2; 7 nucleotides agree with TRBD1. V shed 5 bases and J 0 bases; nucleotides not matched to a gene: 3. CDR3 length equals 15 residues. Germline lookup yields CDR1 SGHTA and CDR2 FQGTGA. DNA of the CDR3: TGTGCCAGCAGCCACGACAGGGCGAACACCGGGGAGCTGTTTTTT. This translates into CASSHDRANTGELFF.

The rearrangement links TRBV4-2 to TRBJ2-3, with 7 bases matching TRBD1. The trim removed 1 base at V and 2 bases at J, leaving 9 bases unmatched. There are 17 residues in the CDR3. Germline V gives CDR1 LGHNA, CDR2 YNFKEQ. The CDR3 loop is CASSQAVRQGPTDTQYF. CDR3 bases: TGTGCCAGCAGCCAAGCCGTGAGACAGGGACCCACAGATACGCAGTATTTT.

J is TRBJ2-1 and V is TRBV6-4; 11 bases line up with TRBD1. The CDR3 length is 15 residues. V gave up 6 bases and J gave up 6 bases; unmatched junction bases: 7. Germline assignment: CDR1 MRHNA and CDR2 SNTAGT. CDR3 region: CASRPGQGVGNEQFF. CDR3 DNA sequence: TGTGCCAGCAGGCCGGGACAGGGGGTCGGCAATGAGCAGTTCTTC.

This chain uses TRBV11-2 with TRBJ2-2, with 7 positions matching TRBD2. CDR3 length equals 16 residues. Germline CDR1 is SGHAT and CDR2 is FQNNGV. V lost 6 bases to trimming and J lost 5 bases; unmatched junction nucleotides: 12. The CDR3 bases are TGTGCCAGCAGTTTAACAGGCGGGAGTCAAACCGGGGAGCTGTTTTTT. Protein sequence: CASSLTGGSQTGELFF.

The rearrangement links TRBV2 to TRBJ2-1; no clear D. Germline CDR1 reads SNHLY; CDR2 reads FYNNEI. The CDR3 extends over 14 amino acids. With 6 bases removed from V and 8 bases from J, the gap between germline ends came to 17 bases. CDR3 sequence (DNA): TGTGCCAGCAGCCGACTCGTAAACCAAGATGAGCAGTTCTTC. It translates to CASSRLVNQDEQFF.

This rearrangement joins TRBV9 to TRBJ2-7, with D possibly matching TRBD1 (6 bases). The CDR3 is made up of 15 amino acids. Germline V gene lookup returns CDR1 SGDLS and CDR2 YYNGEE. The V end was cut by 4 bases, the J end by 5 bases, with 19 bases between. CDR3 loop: CASSPHRDAGHEQYF. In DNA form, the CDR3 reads TGTGCCAGCAGCCCCCACAGGGATGCCGGCCACGAGCAGTACTTC.

The CDR3 region is CASSMGTVEAFF. As DNA, the CDR3 is TGCGCCAGCAGCATGGGGACAGTTGAAGCTTTCTTT. The chain uses TRBV5-1 and TRBJ1-1; 7 nucleotides align to TRBD1. The germline V gene has CDR1 SGHRS and CDR2 YFSETQ. V was clipped by 4 bases and J by 7 bases; unmatched bases: 4. CDR3 length: 12 amino acids. Filled out from reference TRBV5-1 and TRBJ1-1, the complete variable domain reads KAGVTQTPRYLIKTRGQQVTLSCSPISGHRSVSWYQQTPGQGLQFLFEYFSETQRNKGNFPGRFSGRQFSNSRSEMNVSTLELGDSALYLCASSMGTVEAFFGQGTRLTVV.

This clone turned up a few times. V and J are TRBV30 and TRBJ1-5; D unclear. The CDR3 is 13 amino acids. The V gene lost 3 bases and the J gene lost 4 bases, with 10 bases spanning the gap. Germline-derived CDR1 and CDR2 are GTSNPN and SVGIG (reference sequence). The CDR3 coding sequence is TGTGCCTGGAGGGCCTCAGGTAATCAGCCCCAGCATTTT. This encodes CAWRASGNQPQHF.

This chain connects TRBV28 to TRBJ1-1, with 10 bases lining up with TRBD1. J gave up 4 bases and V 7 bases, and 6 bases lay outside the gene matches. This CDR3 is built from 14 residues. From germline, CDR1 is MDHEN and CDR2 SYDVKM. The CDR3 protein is CASNRDRGTTEAFF. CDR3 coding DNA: TGTGCCAGCAACCGGGACAGGGGCACCACTGAAGCTTTCTTT. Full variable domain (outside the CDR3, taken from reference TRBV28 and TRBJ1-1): DVKVTQSSRYLVKRTGEKVFLECVQDMDHENMFWYRQDPGLGLRLIYFSYDVKMKEKGDIPEGYSVSREKKERFSLILESASTNQTSMYLCASNRDRGTTEAFFGQGTRLTVV.

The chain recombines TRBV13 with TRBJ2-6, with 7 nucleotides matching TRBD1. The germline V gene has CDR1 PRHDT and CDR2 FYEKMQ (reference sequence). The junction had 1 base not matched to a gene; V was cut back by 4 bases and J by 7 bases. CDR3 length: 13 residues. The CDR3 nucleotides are TGTGCCAGCAGCTACAGGGGAGCCAACGTCCTGACTTTC. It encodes CASSYRGANVLTF.

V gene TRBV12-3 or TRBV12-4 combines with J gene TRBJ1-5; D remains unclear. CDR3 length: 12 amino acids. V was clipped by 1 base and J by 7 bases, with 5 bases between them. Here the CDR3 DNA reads TGTGCCAGCAGTTTAGGACTACAGCCCCAGCATTTT. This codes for CASSLGLQPQHF.

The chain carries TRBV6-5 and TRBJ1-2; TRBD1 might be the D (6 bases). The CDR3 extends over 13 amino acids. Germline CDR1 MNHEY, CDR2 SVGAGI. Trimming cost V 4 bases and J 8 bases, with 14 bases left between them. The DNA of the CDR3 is TGTGCCAGCAGTTTACAGGGTCAGCGCGGCTACACCTTC. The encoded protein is CASSLQGQRGYTF.

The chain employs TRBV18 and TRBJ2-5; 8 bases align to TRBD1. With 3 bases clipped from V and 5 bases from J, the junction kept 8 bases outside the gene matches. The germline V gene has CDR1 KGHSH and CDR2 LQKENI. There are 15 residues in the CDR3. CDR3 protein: CASSPQQGAGETQYF. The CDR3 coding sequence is TGTGCCAGCTCACCTCAGCAGGGGGCGGGGGAGACCCAGTACTTC.

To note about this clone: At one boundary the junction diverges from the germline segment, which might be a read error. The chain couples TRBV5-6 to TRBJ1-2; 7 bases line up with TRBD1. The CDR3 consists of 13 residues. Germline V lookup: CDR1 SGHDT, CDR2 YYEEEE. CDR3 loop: CASSQGGFYSYTF. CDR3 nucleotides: TGTGCCAGCAGCCAGGGGGGCTTCTATAGCTACACCTTC.

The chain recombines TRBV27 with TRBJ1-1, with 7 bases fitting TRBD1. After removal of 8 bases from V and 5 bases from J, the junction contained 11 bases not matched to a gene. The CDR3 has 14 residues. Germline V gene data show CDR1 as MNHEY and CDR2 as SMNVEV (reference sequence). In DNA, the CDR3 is TGTGCCAGCTCGACAGGGTATGCAGGGACTGAAGCTTTCTTT. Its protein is CASSTGYAGTEAFF.